The entry below describes one T cell receptor beta chain. These data come from a study of blood T cell repertoires in COVID-19. As for the study in general: The cDNA or gDNA used as material had been derived from T cells, B-cell-depleted T cells, or PBMCs.

The junction had 4 bases not matched to a gene; V was cut back by 5 bases and J by 3 bases. This CDR3 region has 14 residues. CDR1 and CDR2 (germline): MNHEY, SVGAGI. Under the authors' procedure: Reference gene primer amplification yielded estimated nucleated cell counts. TCRdb keeps only in-frame clones here, not all; method: immunoSEQ multiplex PCR. V and J calls and clone size are copied from that table; D and trimming were computed from the DNA. The sample shows approximately 250,000 clones, roughly 86% of them seen only once. The rearrangement uses TRBV6-5 and TRBJ2-5; 9 bases agree with TRBD1. The sequencing sample was made of peripheral blood. The receptor was isolated from a man in his fifties with acute or convalescent COVID-19. This CDR3 is CASSQWDREETQYF. The DNA of the CDR3 is TGTGCCAGCAGTCAGTGGGACAGGGAAGAGACCCAGTACTTC.